The 3 T cell receptor beta chains below come from one sample, sequenced in a study of STAT3 mutations in large granular lymphocyte leukemia. The table came from immunoSEQ multiplex PCR; TCRdb's copy has only in-frame clones and leaves some out. The data contain about 16,000 clones, 84% of them singletons. No cognate antigen is known for these TCRs. Findings of the study overall: Every T-cell large granular lymphocyte leukemia patient had at least one immunodominant TCR beta clonotype.

The sequencing input was peripheral blood mononuclear cells. These TCRs come from a man aged 45-65 years with T-cell large granular lymphocyte leukemia. Some clones in this sample may be carry-over from other donors' samples.

The rearrangement joins TRBV2 to TRBJ2-3; no firm D call. Per the germline V gene, CDR1 is SNHLY and CDR2 is FYNNEI. This CDR3 is 13 amino acids long. The V gene lost 7 bases and the J gene lost 0 bases, with 8 bases spanning the gap. The CDR3 protein is CASKQDSTDTQYF. The CDR3 nucleotides are TGTGCCAGCAAGCAGGACAGCACAGATACGCAGTATTTT.

The V gene is TRBV2, the J gene TRBJ1-2; D gene ambiguous. CDR3 length: 14 residues. Germline V gives CDR1 SNHLY, CDR2 FYNNEI. Trimming cost V 5 bases and J 4 bases, with 14 bases left between them. The CDR3 DNA reads as TGTGCCAGCAGTAAGGGCGGACCGGGCTATGGCTACACCTTC. It specifies CASSKGGPGYGYTF.

The chain employs TRBV6-5 and TRBJ1-6, with 9 bases aligning to TRBD1. The CDR3 consists of 14 residues. The junction had 4 bases not matched to a gene; V was cut back by 4 bases and J by 9 bases. CDR1 and CDR2 (germline): MNHEY, SVGAGI. The CDR3 DNA is TGTGCCAGCAGTTTGACAGGGGGATCTTCACCCCTCCACTTT. It translates to CASSLTGGSSPLHF.